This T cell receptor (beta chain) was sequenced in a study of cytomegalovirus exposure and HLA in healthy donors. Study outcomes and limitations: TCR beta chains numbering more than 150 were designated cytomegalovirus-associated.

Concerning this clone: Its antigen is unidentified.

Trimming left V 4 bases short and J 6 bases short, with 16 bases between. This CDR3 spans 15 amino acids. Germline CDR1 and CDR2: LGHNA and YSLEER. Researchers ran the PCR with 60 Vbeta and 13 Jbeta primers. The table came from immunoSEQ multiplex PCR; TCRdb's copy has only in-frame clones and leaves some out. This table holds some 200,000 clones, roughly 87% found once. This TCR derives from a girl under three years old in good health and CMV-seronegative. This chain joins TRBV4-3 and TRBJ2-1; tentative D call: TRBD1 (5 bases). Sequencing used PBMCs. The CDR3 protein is CASSPRGQGRNEQFF. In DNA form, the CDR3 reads TGCGCCAGCAGCCCGCGAGGCCAGGGTCGCAATGAGCAGTTCTTC.